These 26 T cell receptor beta chains originate from one sample sequenced in a study of OX40 agonist ivuxolimab in advanced cancers. The data were produced by immunoSEQ multiplex PCR, yet TCRdb's version contains in-frame clones alone and is incomplete. The data hold 70,000 or so clones, with 65% to 85% observed a single time. This material consisted of CD4+ or CD8+ T cells sorted from blood, taken in a trial of the OX40 agonist ivuxolimab. These receptors all come from an adult with an advanced solid tumor such as melanoma, head and neck, liver or kidney cancer.

V gene TRBV10-1 combines with J gene TRBJ2-1; D possibly corresponds to TRBD1 (6 bases). CDR3 length: 14 amino acids. V was trimmed by 8 bases and J by 12 bases, leaving 23 bases between them. Looked up from germline, CDR1 is WNHNN and CDR2 is SYGVQD (reference sequence). The CDR3 loop reads CASPRGAEVQGQFF. CDR3 DNA sequence: TGCGCCAGCCCCAGAGGGGCGGAAGTACAGGGGCAGTTCTTC.

CDR3 amino acids: CASSERREAEAFF. Written as DNA, the CDR3 is TGTGCCAGCAGTGAACGCCGGGAGGCTGAAGCTTTCTTT. The chain combines TRBV6-1 with TRBJ1-1; D remains unclear. The V gene's germline CDR1 is MNHNS and CDR2 SASEGT. V was pared by 2 bases and J by 6 bases, with 10 bases between. The CDR3 runs to 13 residues.

The J gene is TRBJ2-7, the V gene TRBV7-9; D not resolved. V lost 5 bases and J 2 bases, leaving 10 bases between the germline ends. The CDR3 contains 13 residues. Germline CDR1 reads SEHNR; CDR2 reads FQNEAQ (reference sequence). This CDR3 is CASSGFRAYEQYV. CDR3 sequence (DNA): TGTGCCAGCAGCGGCTTCCGCGCCTACGAGCAGTACGTC.

The chain joins TRBV9 to TRBJ1-2; TRBD1 matches 7 bases. CDR1 and CDR2 (germline): SGDLS, YYNGEE. V lost 6 bases and J lost 8; bases outside the gene matches: 7. The CDR3 sequence is 12 residues long. The CDR3 DNA reads TGTGCCAGCACTAGGGACAGTGGAGGCTACACCTTC. It translates to CASTRDSGGYTF. The full variable domain, with the rest looked up from reference TRBV9 and TRBJ1-2, is DSGVTQTPKHLITATGQRVTLRCSPRSGDLSVYWYQQSLDQGLQFLIQYYNGEERAKGNILERFSAQQFPDLHSELNLSSLELGDSALYFCASTRDSGGYTFGSGTRLTVV.

The chain couples TRBV5-5 to TRBJ2-7; 9 nucleotides match TRBD1. Germline V gene sequence: CDR1 SGHKS, CDR2 YYEKEE (reference sequence). The J segment lost 5 bases and the V segment lost 2 bases, leaving 8 bases of the junction unmatched. This CDR3 is 15 amino acids long. CDR3 sequence: CASSFTGTGRDEQYV. CDR3 bases: TGTGCCAGCAGCTTCACCGGGACAGGGAGGGACGAGCAGTACGTC.

DNA for the CDR3: TGTGCCAGCAGTGAAGGAGAAGGGGCCGATAATAACTATGGCTACACCTTC. This encodes CASSEGEGADNNYGYTF. V and J are TRBV2 and TRBJ1-2; a possible D gene is TRBD1 (5 bases). The V gene lost 1 base and the J gene lost 1 base, with 16 bases spanning the gap. CDR3 length: 17 amino acids. Germline V CDR1 and CDR2: SNHLY, FYNNEI.

The CDR3 protein is CASSPSGARNQPQHF. The CDR3 nucleotides read TGTGCCAGCTCACCGTCAGGGGCGCGCAATCAGCCCCAGCATTTT. The chain has TRBV18 and TRBJ1-5; D is possibly TRBD1 (6 bases). V dropped 3 bases and J dropped 2 bases, with 11 bases sitting between them. Looked up from germline, CDR1 is KGHSH and CDR2 is LQKENI. The CDR3 has 15 amino acids.

This CDR3 is CASSELGSASPLHF. In nucleotides, the CDR3 is TGTGCCAGCAGTGAATTGGGATCTGCTTCACCCCTCCACTTT. The chain links TRBV6-1 to TRBJ1-6; D ambiguous. CDR1 and CDR2 from the germline V gene are MNHNS and SASEGT. V dropped 2 bases and J dropped 9 bases, with 11 bases sitting between them. The CDR3 spans 14 residues.

The V and J genes are TRBV10-3 and TRBJ1-6, with a tentative D call TRBD1 (6 bases). CDR3 length equals 14 residues. Trimming took 2 bases from V and 9 from J, leaving 11 bases between them. The germline V gene encodes CDR1 ENHRY and CDR2 SYGVKD. The CDR3 nucleotides read TGTGCCATCAGTGAGGCAGGGGATAGTTCACCCCTCCACTTT. This sequence encodes CAISEAGDSSPLHF.

The J gene is TRBJ2-3, the V gene TRBV5-4, with D perhaps TRBD2 (6 bases). V lost 1 base, J lost 0 bases, and 15 bases lay in between. CDR3 size: 17 residues. Germline V gene sequence: CDR1 SGHNT, CDR2 YYREEE (reference sequence). CDR3 sequence (DNA): TGTGCCAGCAGCTTGCGGCTAGCGAGAACTAGCACAGATACGCAGTATTTT. As protein: CASSLRLARTSTDTQYF.

The CDR3 reads CASSPGHTTDTQYF. In nucleotides, the CDR3 is TGTGCCAGCAGCCCGGGACACACCACAGATACGCAGTATTTT. This chain joins TRBV27 and TRBJ2-3, with TRBD1 as a possible D gene (6 bases). The CDR3 contains 14 residues. Between the trimmed V and J ends, which lost 6 bases and 2 bases, there was a span of 12 bases. From germline, CDR1 is MNHEY and CDR2 SMNVEV (reference sequence).

This clone was seen more than once but under ten times. This chain joins TRBV28 and TRBJ2-4; D assignment may be TRBD1 or TRBD2 (5 bases each). V lost 3 bases to trimming and J lost 6 bases, with 9 bases between them. The germline gives CDR1 MDHEN, CDR2 SYDVKM. The CDR3 runs 13 residues. The CDR3 loop reads CASSFGAGNIQYF. CDR3 DNA: TGTGCCAGCAGTTTCGGGGCGGGAAACATTCAGTACTTC.

This clone occurred once. J is TRBJ1-2 and V is TRBV5-5; D may be TRBD1 (6 bases). Trimming pared 4 bases from V and 4 bases from J, leaving 20 bases between. There are 16 residues in the CDR3. CDR1 and CDR2 (germline): SGHKS, YYEKEE (reference sequence). This chain's CDR3 is CASSPIGSGGAYGYTF. CDR3 sequence (DNA): TGTGCCAGCAGCCCCATCGGGAGCGGGGGCGCCTATGGCTACACCTTC. Combining the CDR3 with reference TRBV5-5 and TRBJ1-2 gives the whole variable domain DAGVTQSPTHLIKTRGQQVTLRCSPISGHKSVSWYQQVLGQGPQFIFQYYEKEERGRGNFPDRFSARQFPNYSSELNVNALLLGDSALYLCASSPIGSGGAYGYTFGSGTRLTVV.

The rearrangement joins TRBV21-1 to TRBJ2-7; the tabulated D call, TRBD2, remains unverified against the DNA. TRBV21-1 has pseudogene status. The CDR3 covers 14 residues. In DNA form, the CDR3 reads TGTGCCAGGGAGGGGAAGGGAAGGACCTACGAGCAGTACGTC. This gives the protein CAREGKGRTYEQYV.

This clone appeared a single time. The V and J genes are TRBV7-3 and TRBJ2-1; 8 positions agree with TRBD2. V was pared by 8 bases and J by 5 bases, with 8 bases of the junction left unmatched. The germline V gene has CDR1 SGHTA and CDR2 FQGTGA. The CDR3 spans 14 residues. The CDR3 loop reads CASATTGGDNEQFF. In DNA, the CDR3 is TGTGCCAGCGCAACGACGGGAGGGGACAATGAGCAGTTCTTC.

This rearrangement joins TRBV7-2 to TRBJ2-1; TRBD1 aligns across 7 bases. V shed 4 bases and J 7 bases; nucleotides not matched to a gene: 7. The CDR3 is 14 amino acids. The germline gives CDR1 SGHTA, CDR2 FQGNSA. CDR3 residues: CASSSTGDSNEQFF. CDR3 sequence (DNA): TGTGCCAGCAGCTCTACAGGGGATTCGAATGAGCAGTTCTTC.

The chain couples TRBV19 to TRBJ1-1, with D possibly being TRBD1 (5 bases). Trimming removed 2 bases at V and 2 bases at J, with 12 bases between. The CDR3 length is 15 residues. Per germline, CDR1 LNHDA and CDR2 SQIVND (reference sequence). CDR3 in amino acids: CASSIYRSANTEAFF. The DNA of the CDR3 is TGTGCCAGTAGTATATACAGGTCAGCTAACACTGAAGCTTTCTTT.

This chain uses TRBV21-1 with TRBJ2-3. TRBV21-1 is a recognized pseudogene. There are 15 residues in the CDR3. CDR3 nucleotides: TGTGCCAGCAGCCAAAGGGCACCTAACACAGATACGCAGTATTTC. Translation gives CASSQRAPNTDTQYF.

This sequence joins TRBV7-9 and TRBJ2-7; 7 nucleotides agree with TRBD1. The germline CDR1 and CDR2 sequences are SEHNR and FQNEAQ (reference sequence). The CDR3 covers 13 residues. The V and J ends lost 3 bases and 6 bases, in that order; junction bases with no gene match: 5. CDR3 sequence reads: CASSFQTGSEQYV. Written as DNA, the CDR3 is TGTGCCAGCAGCTTCCAGACAGGGAGCGAGCAGTACGTC.

The chain couples TRBV19 to TRBJ2-3; D gene uncertain. The CDR3 is 14 residues long. V lost 5 bases and J 0 bases, leaving 9 bases between the germline ends. Germline CDR1 reads LNHDA; CDR2 reads SQIVND (reference sequence). CDR3 sequence reads: CASSVSQSTDTQYF. As DNA, the CDR3 is TGTGCCAGTAGTGTGAGCCAGAGCACAGATACGCAGTATTTT.

The chain employs TRBV19 and TRBJ2-2; 7 nucleotides agree with TRBD2. With V trimmed by 5 bases and J by 3 bases, 3 bases remained unmatched. Germline CDR1 is LNHDA and CDR2 is SQIVND (reference sequence). This CDR3 contains 14 residues. The CDR3: CASSAGLYTGELFF. The CDR3 DNA follows: TGTGCCAGTAGTGCGGGACTATACACCGGGGAGCTGTTTTTT.

This clone was seen only once. The rearrangement links TRBV13 to TRBJ2-1, with D perhaps being TRBD1 or TRBD2 (5 bases each). The CDR3 is 20 amino acids. Germline V gives CDR1 PRHDT, CDR2 FYEKMQ (reference sequence). The V gene lost 4 bases and the J gene lost 0 bases, with 25 bases spanning the gap. The CDR3 DNA sequence: TGTGCCAGCAGCTCGACATCAAACTTAACGGGGCACAGCTCCTACAATGAGCAGTTCTTC. This encodes CASSSTSNLTGHSSYNEQFF.

The chain has TRBV10-1 and TRBJ2-2; 8 bases map to TRBD1. This CDR3 has 13 residues. V shed 9 bases, J shed 4 bases, and the junction held 4 bases outside the gene matches. Germline V gene sequence: CDR1 WNHNN, CDR2 SYGVQD (reference sequence). CDR3 sequence reads: CASRTGSTGELFF. The CDR3 DNA sequence: TGCGCCAGTCGGACAGGGAGCACCGGGGAGCTGTTTTTT.

The rearrangement uses TRBV29-1 and TRBJ2-1; TRBD1 agrees at 12 bases. The germline V gene has CDR1 SQVTM and CDR2 ANQGSEA. Trimming took 6 bases from V and 8 from J; bases not matched to a gene: 8. The CDR3 has 14 residues. The CDR3 sequence is CSVTGTGGVDEQFF. In nucleotides, the CDR3 is TGCAGCGTCACCGGGACAGGGGGCGTGGATGAGCAGTTCTTC.

CDR3 residues: CASSEYGGQGGTDTQYF. The CDR3 DNA follows: TGTGCCAGCAGTGAATACGGCGGGCAGGGCGGCACAGATACGCAGTATTTT. This chain joins TRBV2 and TRBJ2-3; D may correspond to TRBD1 or TRBD2 (5 bases each). V dropped 2 bases and J dropped 1 base, with 16 bases sitting between them. This CDR3 is built from 17 residues. Germline V gene data show CDR1 as SNHLY and CDR2 as FYNNEI. Complete variable domain (other parts from reference TRBV2 and TRBJ2-3): EPEVTQTPSHQVTQMGQEVILRCVPISNHLYFYWYRQILGQKVEFLVSFYNNEISEKSEIFDDQFSVERPDGSNFTLKIRSTKLEDSAMYFCASSEYGGQGGTDTQYFGPGTRLTVL.

The V call is TRBV6-6, the J call TRBJ1-2, with D hard to call. Deletions cut 7 bases from V and 6 bases from J, with 15 bases between. Germline CDR1 MNHNY, CDR2 SVGAGI (reference sequence). The CDR3 length is 13 residues. CDR3: CASKGPGRDGYTF. In DNA, the CDR3 is TGTGCCAGCAAGGGCCCTGGCCGGGATGGCTACACCTTC.